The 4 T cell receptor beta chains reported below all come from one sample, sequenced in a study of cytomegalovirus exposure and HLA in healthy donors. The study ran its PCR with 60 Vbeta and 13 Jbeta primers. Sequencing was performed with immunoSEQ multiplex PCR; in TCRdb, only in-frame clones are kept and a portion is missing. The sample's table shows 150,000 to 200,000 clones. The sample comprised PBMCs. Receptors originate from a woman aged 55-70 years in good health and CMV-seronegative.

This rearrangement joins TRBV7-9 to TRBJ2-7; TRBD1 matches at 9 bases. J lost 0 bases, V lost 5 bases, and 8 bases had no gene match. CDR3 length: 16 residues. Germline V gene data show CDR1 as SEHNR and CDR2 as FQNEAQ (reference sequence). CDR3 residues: CASSRTGTGTSYEQYF. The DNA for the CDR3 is TGTGCCAGCAGCAGAACCGGGACAGGGACCTCCTACGAGCAGTACTTC.

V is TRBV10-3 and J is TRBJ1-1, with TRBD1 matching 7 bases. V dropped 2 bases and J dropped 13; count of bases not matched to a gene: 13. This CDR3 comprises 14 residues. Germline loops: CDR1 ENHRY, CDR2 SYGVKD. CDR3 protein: CAISERGQGFGGFF. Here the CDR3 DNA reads TGTGCCATCAGTGAGAGGGGGCAGGGGTTCGGAGGTTTCTTT.

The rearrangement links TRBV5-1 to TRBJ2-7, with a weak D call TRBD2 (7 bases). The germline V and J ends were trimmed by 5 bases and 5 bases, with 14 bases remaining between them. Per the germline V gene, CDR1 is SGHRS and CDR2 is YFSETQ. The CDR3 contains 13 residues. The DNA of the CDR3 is TGCGCCAGCAGGGGAGGGGGGCAGCACGAGCAGTACTTC. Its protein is CASRGGGQHEQYF.

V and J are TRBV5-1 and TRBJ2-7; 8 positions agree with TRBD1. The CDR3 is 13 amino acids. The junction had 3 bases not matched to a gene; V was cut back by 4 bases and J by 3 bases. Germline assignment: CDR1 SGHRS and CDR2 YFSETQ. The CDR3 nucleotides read TGCGCCAGCAGCGCTACAGGGGGCTACGAGCAGTACTTC. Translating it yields CASSATGGYEQYF.